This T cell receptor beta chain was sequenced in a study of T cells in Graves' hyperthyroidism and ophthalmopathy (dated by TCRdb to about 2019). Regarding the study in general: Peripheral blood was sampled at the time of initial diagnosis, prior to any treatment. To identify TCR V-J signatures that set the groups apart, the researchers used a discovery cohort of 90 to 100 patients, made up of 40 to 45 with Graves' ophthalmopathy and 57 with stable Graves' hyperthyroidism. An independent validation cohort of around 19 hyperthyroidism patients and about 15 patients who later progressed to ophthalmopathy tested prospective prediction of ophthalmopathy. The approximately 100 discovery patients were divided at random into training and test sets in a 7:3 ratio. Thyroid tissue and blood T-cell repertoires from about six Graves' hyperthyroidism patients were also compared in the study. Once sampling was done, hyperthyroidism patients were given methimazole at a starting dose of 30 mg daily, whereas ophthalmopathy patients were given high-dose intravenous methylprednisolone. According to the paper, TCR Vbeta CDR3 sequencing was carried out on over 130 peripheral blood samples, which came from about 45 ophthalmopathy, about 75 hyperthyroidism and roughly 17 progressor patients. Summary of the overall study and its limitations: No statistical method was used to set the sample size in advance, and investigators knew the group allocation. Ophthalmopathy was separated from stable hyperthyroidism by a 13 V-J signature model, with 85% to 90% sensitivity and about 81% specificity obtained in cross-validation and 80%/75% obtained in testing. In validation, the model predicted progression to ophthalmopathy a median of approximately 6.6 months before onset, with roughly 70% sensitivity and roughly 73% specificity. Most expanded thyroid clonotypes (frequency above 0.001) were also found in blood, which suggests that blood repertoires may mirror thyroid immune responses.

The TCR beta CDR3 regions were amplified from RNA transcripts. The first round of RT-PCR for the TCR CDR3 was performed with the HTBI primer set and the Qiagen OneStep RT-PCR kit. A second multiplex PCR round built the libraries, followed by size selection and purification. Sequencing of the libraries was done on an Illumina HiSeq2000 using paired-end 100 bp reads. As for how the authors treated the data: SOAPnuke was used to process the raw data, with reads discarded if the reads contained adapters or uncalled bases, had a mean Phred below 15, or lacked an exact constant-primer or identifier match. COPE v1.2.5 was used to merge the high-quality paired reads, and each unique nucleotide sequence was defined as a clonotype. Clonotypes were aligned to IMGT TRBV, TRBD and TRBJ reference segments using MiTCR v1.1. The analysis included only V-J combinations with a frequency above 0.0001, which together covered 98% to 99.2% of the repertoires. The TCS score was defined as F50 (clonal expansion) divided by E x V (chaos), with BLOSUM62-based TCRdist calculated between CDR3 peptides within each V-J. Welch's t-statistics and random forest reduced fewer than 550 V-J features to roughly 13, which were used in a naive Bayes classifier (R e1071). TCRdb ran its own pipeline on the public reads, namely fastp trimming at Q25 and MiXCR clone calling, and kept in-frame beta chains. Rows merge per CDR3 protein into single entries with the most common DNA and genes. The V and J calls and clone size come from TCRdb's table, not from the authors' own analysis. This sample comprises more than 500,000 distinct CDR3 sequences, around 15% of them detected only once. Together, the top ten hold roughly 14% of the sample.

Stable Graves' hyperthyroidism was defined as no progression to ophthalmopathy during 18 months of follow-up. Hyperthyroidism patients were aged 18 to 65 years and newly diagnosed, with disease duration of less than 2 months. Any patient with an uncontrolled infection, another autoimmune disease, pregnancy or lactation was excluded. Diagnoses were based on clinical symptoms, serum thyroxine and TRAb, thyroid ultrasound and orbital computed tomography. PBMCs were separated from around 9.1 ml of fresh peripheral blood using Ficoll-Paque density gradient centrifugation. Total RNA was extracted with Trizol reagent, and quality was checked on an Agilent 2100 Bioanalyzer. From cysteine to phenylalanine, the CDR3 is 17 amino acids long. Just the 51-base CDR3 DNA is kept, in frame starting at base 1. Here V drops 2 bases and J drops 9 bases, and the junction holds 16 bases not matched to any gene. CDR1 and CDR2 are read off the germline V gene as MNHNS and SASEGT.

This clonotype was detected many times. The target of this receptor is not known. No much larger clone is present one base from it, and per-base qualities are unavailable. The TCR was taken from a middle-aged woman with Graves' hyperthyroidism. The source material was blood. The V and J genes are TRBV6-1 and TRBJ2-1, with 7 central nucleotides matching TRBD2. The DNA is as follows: TGTGCCAGCAGTGAAAAAATGGCTAGCGGACGCGGCGGTGAGCAGTTCTTC. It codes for CASSEKMASGRGGEQFF.